This entry features one T cell receptor (beta chain) sequence. Its antigen is currently unknown. The observed sequence ends 3 residues before the CDR3 terminus, with the missing tail filled in from the germline J gene. Germline V gene data show CDR1 as MNHEY and CDR2 as SVGEGT. CDR3 length equals 12 residues. The V and J ends lost 5 bases and 2 bases respectively, with 6 bases between them. This specimen comes from a study of T cells in women clearing cervical HPV infection. About the research overall: Donors had HPV16-related CIN3 or worse; 2 had invasive cancer.

General observations from the study: CIN3+ cases had significantly higher TCR richness than controls; evenness did not differ.

Clones were read by immunoSEQ multiplex PCR, and TCRdb kept only the in-frame ones, dropping some. Seen in this sample are about 44,000 clones; the ten most common clones hold approximately 1.3%. V and J are TRBV6-2 or TRBV6-3 and TRBJ1-2; D perhaps matches TRBD1 (6 bases). Sequenced sample: blood buffy coat. This receptor was identified in a woman aged 18-69 years with a cervical HPV16 infection that either progressed to CIN3+ or cleared (not recorded which). CDR3 DNA, as far as it was read: TGTGCCAGCAGTGACAGGAACTATGGC. Translated, it gives CASSDRNYG. The full CDR3 protein is CASSDRNYGYTF.